Sequencing of this TCR beta chain was carried out in a study of read filtering for tumor transcriptome and immune sequencing. This clonotype has a count of ten or more. This library used roughly 400 ng RNA and molecular barcoded adaptors spanning alpha/delta and beta/gamma chains. MiXCR, applied by TCRdb to the reads, yields one record per CDR3 protein. Of 130,000 or so distinct CDR3 sequences in the sample, roughly an eighth were seen once. V shed 2 bases and J 7 bases; nucleotides not matched to a gene: 8. CDR3 length: 16 residues. The germline CDR1 and CDR2 sequences are SGHTA and FQGNSA. The clonotype was recovered from a donor aged 40 or older with multiple myeloma. Sequences were obtained from a population of CD138-negative cells sorted from bone marrow. The chain couples TRBV7-2 to TRBJ2-1; 10 bases agree with TRBD2. The DNA for the CDR3 is TGTGCCAGCAGCTTATTTACTAGCGGGAACGTAAATGAGCAGTTCTTC. Its protein product is CASSLFTSGNVNEQFF.